This TCR beta chain was captured in a study of T cells after yellow fever vaccination (dated by TCRdb to the late 2010s). Study-wide context: The SMART-Seq v4 Ultra Low Input RNA kit was used to prepare libraries from fractions with low cell numbers. To track T-cell clones before and after primary and booster YFV17D yellow fever vaccination, bulk TCR alpha and beta repertoires were sequenced longitudinally. Two healthy male donors, one aged 18 to 29 and one aged 30 to 40 years, were included in the cohort. Blood was collected at multiple timepoints before and after primary and secondary immunization, and bulk PBMC replicates and cell subsets were isolated.

Per the publication, the treatment or condition label means: live attenuated yellow fever vaccine strain. PBMCs were isolated from peripheral blood using a standard Ficoll-Paque protocol. Dynabeads CD4 and CD8 positive selection kits were used to isolate CD4 and CD8 T-cell fractions. RNA was extracted with TriZol from bulk PBMCs, CD4 and CD8 fractions, and dextramer-positive and dextramer-negative fractions. This clonotype was counted ten times or more. Its antigen target is currently unknown. No base quality values were provided; no much bigger clone lies one nucleotide off. Synthesis of TCR cDNA relied on 5'RACE template switching, a step that introduced a universal primer site along with unique molecular identifiers. Priming of cDNA synthesis was performed from both the TCR alpha and TCR beta constant segments. Libraries were amplified in two PCR steps, with sample barcodes and sequencing adapters added in the second step. Sequencing of libraries was done on Illumina HiSeq 2500 (2x100 bp) or NovaSeq (2x150 bp). In the paper's pipeline: Demultiplexing of reads and collapsing into UMI consensus sequences were performed with MIGEC, and V(D)J alignment was carried out with MiXCR. Vaccine-responding clonotypes were defined with edgeR using replicate PBMC samples, requiring FDR below 0.01 and a log2 fold change above 5 up to day 15. Each bulk clonotype was labeled CD4 or CD8 based on which sequenced repertoire, CD4 or CD8, contained the clonotype at higher abundance. The raw public reads went through TCRdb reprocessing: fastp at Q25, MiXCR clone calling, in-frame beta chains kept. CDR3 protein sequences are deduplicated, and each keeps its most common genes and DNA. These V and J calls rely on TCRdb rather than the paper's analysis. Present in this sample are 110,000 to 150,000 distinct CDR3 sequences, about 6.2% of which were seen just once. The ten largest clones add up to approximately 0.67% of the sample.

CDR1 DFQATT and CDR2 SNEGSKA were looked up in the germline V gene (reference sequence). Germline trimming: 6 bases from V, 7 bases from J; junction bases outside gene matches: 15. The CDR3 sequence holds 15 residues, the cysteine and phenylalanine included. Solely the CDR3 DNA is kept, with 45 bases framed from the first base. Points the paper makes about the study in general: Most clones expanded after primary vaccination (approximately 95% of CD4 and 88% of CD8) were re-detected after the booster, suggesting that broad memory maintenance occurred. The secondary T-cell response was weaker than the primary response but faster, peaking on day 5 instead of day 15. Because abundant contaminating clonotypes from the bulk population could be contained in FACS-sorted repertoires, computational filtering was required. A small fraction of clonotypes appeared in both the CD4 and CD8 compartments, likely as a result of convergent recombination. Because only a couple of donors were included in the study, the extent to which the findings can be generalized is limited.

The TCR comes from a man aged 25-40 years who received the YFV17D yellow fever vaccine. The sample was CD4+ T cells sorted from PBMCs, taken 10 days after the yellow fever booster vaccination. The receptor chain draws on TRBV20-1 and TRBJ2-1; TRBD1 fits 7 bases in the junction. The CDR3 here reads CSAKSGSDRANEQFF. At the DNA level, the sequence is TGCAGTGCAAAAAGCGGAAGCGACAGGGCTAATGAGCAGTTCTTC.